Each of the 8 T cell receptor beta chains below was sequenced from the same sample in a study of T cells in localized non-small cell lung cancer. This table comes from immunoSEQ multiplex PCR, and its TCRdb copy is limited to in-frame clones, with some not included. Of some 5,600 clones detected, around 50% appear once; the ten largest clones hold more than 3.5%. Sequencing used lymph node tissue, obtained before any cancer treatment. The receptors originated from a male donor aged 60 or over with stage I squamous cell lung carcinoma.

The chain joins TRBV28 to TRBJ1-2; D remains ambiguous. V was clipped by 2 bases and J by 6 bases, with 10 bases between them. Per germline, CDR1 MDHEN and CDR2 SYDVKM. The CDR3 length is 13 residues. CDR3 region: CASSLTAENGYTF. DNA of the CDR3: TGTGCCAGCAGTTTAACGGCAGAGAATGGCTACACCTTC.

V and J are TRBV6-8 and TRBJ2-2; 11 bases line up with TRBD1. The CDR3 is 15 residues long. Trimming removed 6 bases from V and 4 bases from J; junction bases left unmatched: 4. Germline V lookup: CDR1 MNHGY, CDR2 SAAAGT. CDR3 in amino acids: CASRRTGGFTGELFF. The DNA of the CDR3 is TGTGCCAGCAGGAGGACAGGGGGCTTCACCGGGGAGCTGTTTTTT.

This clone has a handful of counts. The rearrangement joins TRBV15 to TRBJ2-7; 9 nucleotides agree with TRBD1. The germline V gene has CDR1 LNHNV and CDR2 YYDKDF (reference sequence). Unmatched junction bases numbered 7, after V lost 7 bases and J lost 3 bases. This CDR3 has 14 residues. DNA for the CDR3: TGTGCCACCACGACGGACAGGGGAATCTACGAGCAGTACTTC. This sequence encodes CATTTDRGIYEQYF.

This chain uses TRBV9 with TRBJ2-1; possibly TRBD2 for D (5 bases). Germline values: CDR1 SGDLS, CDR2 YYNGEE. This CDR3 is 14 amino acids long. V was shortened by 4 bases and J by 7 bases, with 15 bases between the two germline ends. CDR3 in DNA: TGTGCCAGCAGCTTTGGACTCGGAACTAATGAGCAGTTCTTC. This codes for CASSFGLGTNEQFF.

The J gene is TRBJ2-7, the V gene TRBV29-1; 8 bases are a match to TRBD1. The CDR3 extends over 15 amino acids. J was trimmed by 3 bases and V by 6 bases; bases with no gene match: 13. Germline CDR1 and CDR2: SQVTM and ANQGSEA. CDR3 sequence (DNA): TGCAGCGTGTACGGGACAGGCCGTTTGGGCTACGAGCAGTACTTC. It yields the protein CSVYGTGRLGYEQYF.

The chain employs TRBV11-3 and TRBJ1-4; no firm D call. CDR1 SGHNT and CDR2 YENEEA come from the germline V gene. V dropped 1 base and J dropped 5 bases, with 14 bases sitting between them. The CDR3 length is 16 residues. CDR3 bases: TGTGCCAGCAGCTTAGGCGGAAGAGGGATGAATGAAAAACTGTTTTTT. This translates into CASSLGGRGMNEKLFF.

This chain connects TRBV28 to TRBJ2-3; no reliable D call. CDR3 length equals 12 residues. CDR1 is MDHEN, CDR2 SYDVKM, per germline. V dropped 6 bases and J dropped 0 bases, with 4 bases sitting between them. The CDR3 DNA reads as TGTGCCAGCAGCGTGAGCACAGATACGCAGTATTTT. Its translation is CASSVSTDTQYF.

This chain uses TRBV19 with TRBJ2-1; a possible D gene is TRBD2 (5 bases). V lost 6 bases and J lost 9, with 15 bases in between. The germline gives CDR1 LNHDA, CDR2 SQIVND (reference sequence). The CDR3 extends over 13 amino acids. The CDR3 bases are TGTGCCAGTAGAGGAACGGGGAGCAGTGAGCAGTTCTTC. This encodes CASRGTGSSEQFF.